This T cell receptor beta chain emerged from a study of blood T cell repertoires in COVID-19. Study in general: Sources were T cells, B-cell-depleted T cells, or PBMCs; the material itself was cDNA or gDNA.

The CDR3 contains 15 residues. V was pared by 0 bases and J by 6 bases, with 6 bases of the junction left unmatched. Germline V gives CDR1 SGHAT, CDR2 FQNNGV. TCRdb keeps only in-frame clones here, not all; method: immunoSEQ multiplex PCR. Among around 200,000 clones listed, about 85% were seen once. Participants, 18 to 89 years old, spanned about 26 US areas. Participants' own reports of clinical history determined their cohort assignment. The recovered donors of Cohort 3 showed two negative PCRs, clearance, or symptom resolution. The chain uses TRBV11-2 and TRBJ2-3; TRBD2 matches at 7 bases. Sequenced material: PBMCs or T cells enriched from blood (not recorded which). The clonotype comes from a man aged 35-49 years who had recovered from COVID-19. DNA of the CDR3: TGTGCCAGCAGCTTAGATCGCCAGGGAGGGGATACGCAGTATTTT. Its translation: CASSLDRQGGDTQYF.